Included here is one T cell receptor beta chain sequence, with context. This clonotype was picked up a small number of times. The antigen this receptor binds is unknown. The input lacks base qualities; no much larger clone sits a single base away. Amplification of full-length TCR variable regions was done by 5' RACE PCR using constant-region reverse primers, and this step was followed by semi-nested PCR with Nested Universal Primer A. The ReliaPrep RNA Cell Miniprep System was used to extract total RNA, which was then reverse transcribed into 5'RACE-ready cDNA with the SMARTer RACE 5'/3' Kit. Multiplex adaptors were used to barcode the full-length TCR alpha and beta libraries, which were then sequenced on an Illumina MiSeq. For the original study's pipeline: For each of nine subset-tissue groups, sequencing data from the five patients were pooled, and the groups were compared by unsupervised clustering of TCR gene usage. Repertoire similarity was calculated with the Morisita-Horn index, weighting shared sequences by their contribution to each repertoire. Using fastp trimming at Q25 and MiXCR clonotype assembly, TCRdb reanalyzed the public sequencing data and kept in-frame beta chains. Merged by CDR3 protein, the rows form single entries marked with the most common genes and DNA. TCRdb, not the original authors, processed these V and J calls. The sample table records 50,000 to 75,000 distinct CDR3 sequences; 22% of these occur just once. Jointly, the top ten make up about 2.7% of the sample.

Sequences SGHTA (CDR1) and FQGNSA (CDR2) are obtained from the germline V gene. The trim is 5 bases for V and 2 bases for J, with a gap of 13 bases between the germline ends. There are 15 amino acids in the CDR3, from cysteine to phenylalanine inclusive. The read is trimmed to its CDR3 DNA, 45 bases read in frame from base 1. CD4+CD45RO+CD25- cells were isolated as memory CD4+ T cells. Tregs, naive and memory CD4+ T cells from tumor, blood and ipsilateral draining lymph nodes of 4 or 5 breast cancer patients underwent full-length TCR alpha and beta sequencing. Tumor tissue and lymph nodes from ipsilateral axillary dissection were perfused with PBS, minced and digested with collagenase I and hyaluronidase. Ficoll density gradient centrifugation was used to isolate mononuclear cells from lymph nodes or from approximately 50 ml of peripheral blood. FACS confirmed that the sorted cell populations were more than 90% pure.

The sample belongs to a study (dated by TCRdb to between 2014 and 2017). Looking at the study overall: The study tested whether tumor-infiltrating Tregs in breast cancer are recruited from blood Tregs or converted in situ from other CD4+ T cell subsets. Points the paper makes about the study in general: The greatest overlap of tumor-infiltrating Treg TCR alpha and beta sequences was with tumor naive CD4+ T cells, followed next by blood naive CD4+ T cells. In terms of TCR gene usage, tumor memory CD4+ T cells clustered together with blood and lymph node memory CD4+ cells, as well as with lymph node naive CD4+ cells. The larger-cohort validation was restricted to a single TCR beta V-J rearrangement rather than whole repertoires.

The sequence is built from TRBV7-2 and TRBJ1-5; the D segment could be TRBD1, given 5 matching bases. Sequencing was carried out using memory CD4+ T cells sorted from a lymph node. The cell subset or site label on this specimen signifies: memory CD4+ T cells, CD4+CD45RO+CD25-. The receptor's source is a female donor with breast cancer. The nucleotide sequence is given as TGTGCCAGCAGCAGCCGGGACGGCGGCAATCAGCCCCAGCATTTT. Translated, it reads CASSSRDGGNQPQHF.